These 14 T cell receptor beta chains came from one sample sequenced in a study of T cell responses to AZD1222 COVID-19 vaccine. Clones were read by immunoSEQ multiplex PCR, and TCRdb kept only the in-frame ones, dropping some. The table includes more than 85,000 clones, nearly 90% detected once. The sequenced sample was peripheral blood, obtained on day 0 of AZD1222 vaccination. These receptors all stem from an adult in good health.

This chain uses TRBV5-1 with TRBJ2-2, with 14 nucleotides matching TRBD2. This CDR3 is 17 amino acids long. The germline V gene has CDR1 SGHRS and CDR2 YFSETQ. Trimming at V came to 4 bases and at J to 5 bases, leaving 7 bases not matched to a gene. CDR3 region: CASSEGLAGDGTGELFF. In DNA, the CDR3 is TGCGCCAGCAGCGAGGGACTAGCGGGAGATGGAACCGGGGAGCTGTTTTTT.

This chain links TRBV30 with TRBJ1-6; D not resolved. The CDR3 sequence is 15 residues long. Germline CDR1 GTSNPN, CDR2 SVGIG (reference sequence). Trimming removed 2 bases from V and 6 bases from J, with 14 bases in between. The CDR3 DNA follows: TGTGCCTGGAGTACGAGGGCATTACGTAATTCACCCCTCCACTTT. Residues: CAWSTRALRNSPLHF.

The chain is built from TRBV19 and TRBJ2-3, with D possibly TRBD2 on 5 matching bases. CDR1 is LNHDA and CDR2 is SQIVND in the germline V gene (reference sequence). V lost 7 bases to trimming and J lost 2 bases, with 10 bases between them. CDR3 length: 13 amino acids. The CDR3: CASKPRDTDTQYF. CDR3 bases: TGTGCCAGTAAACCCCGGGACACAGATACGCAGTATTTT.

The chain employs TRBV7-8 and TRBJ2-3, with a possible D match to TRBD2 (7 bases). Germline CDR1 SGHVS, CDR2 FQNEAQ. Deletions cut 1 base from V and 2 bases from J, with 13 bases between. There are 16 residues in the CDR3. CDR3 protein: CASSLGGGGPTDTQYF. Here the CDR3 DNA reads TGTGCCAGCAGCTTAGGGGGCGGGGGCCCCACAGATACGCAGTATTTT.

The chain uses TRBV7-2 and TRBJ1-1; D remains ambiguous. The germline V gene has CDR1 SGHTA and CDR2 FQGNSA. Trimming took 1 base from V and 4 from J, leaving 10 bases between them. The length of the CDR3 is 14 residues. The CDR3 nucleotides are TGTGCCAGCAGCTTAGGTCCAGGTAGCACTGAAGCTTTCTTT. Translating it yields CASSLGPGSTEAFF.

This rearrangement joins TRBV6-5 to TRBJ1-4; unclear D gene. The CDR3 runs 16 residues. The ends were cut back, 0 bases at V and 3 bases at J, with 11 bases in the middle. Germline assignment: CDR1 MNHEY and CDR2 SVGAGI. CDR3: CASSYSDRAANEKLFF. The DNA for the CDR3 is TGTGCCAGCAGTTACTCCGATCGGGCGGCTAATGAAAAACTGTTTTTT.

For this clone: The sample contains more than one DNA sequence encoding this CDR3. This chain connects TRBV6-1 to TRBJ1-3; D gene unclear. Trimming cost V 1 base and J 5 bases, with 6 bases left between them. This CDR3 is 13 amino acids long. Germline V gene lookup returns CDR1 MNHNS and CDR2 SASEGT. The CDR3, as DNA: TGTGCCAGCAGTGAAGGCGGCAGAAACACCATATATTTT. This gives the protein CASSEGGRNTIYF.

The chain recombines TRBV30 with TRBJ1-2; 9 positions match TRBD1. This CDR3 comprises 13 residues. CDR1 is GTSNPN and CDR2 is SVGIG in the germline V gene (reference sequence). J gave up 7 bases and V 5 bases, and 8 bases lay outside the gene matches. CDR3 loop: CAWVVQGAGGYTF. The CDR3 DNA reads as TGTGCCTGGGTAGTACAGGGGGCTGGTGGCTACACCTTC.

The chain uses TRBV6-5 and TRBJ1-3; TRBD1 is a possible D gene (6 bases). Per germline, CDR1 MNHEY and CDR2 SVGAGI. The CDR3 is 15 residues long. The V and J ends lost 6 bases and 0 bases respectively, with 12 bases between them. The CDR3 DNA sequence: TGTGCCAGCAGGCGACAGGAGAGCTCTGGAAACACCATATATTTT. Amino acids: CASRRQESSGNTIYF.

The DNA of the CDR3 is TGTGCCAGCAGTTCCTTAGCGGGGGTGAACAATGAGCAGTTCTTC. The encoded protein is CASSSLAGVNNEQFF. The genes are TRBV6-2 or TRBV6-3 and TRBJ2-1, with 9 bases aligning to TRBD2. V trimming: 4 bases; J trimming: 5 bases; junction bases outside the gene matches: 6. Germline assignment: CDR1 MNHEY and CDR2 SVGEGT. This CDR3 spans 15 amino acids.

This rearrangement joins TRBV23-1 to TRBJ1-1; 11 nucleotides match TRBD1. TRBV23-1 is classed as an ORF, of uncertain function. The CDR3 consists of 18 residues. V lost 7 bases and J lost 5; bases outside the gene matches: 18. The CDR3 spells CASTRTGGLPSRKTEAFF. DNA for the CDR3: TGCGCCAGCACAAGGACAGGGGGCCTTCCTTCCCGAAAGACTGAAGCTTTCTTT.

The chain employs TRBV6-1 and TRBJ1-5; 7 positions agree with TRBD1. CDR3 length: 15 residues. Germline CDR1 and CDR2: MNHNS and SASEGT. The J segment lost 9 bases and the V segment lost 3 bases, leaving 11 bases of the junction unmatched. This CDR3 is CASSDRGGQRWPQHF. The CDR3 coding sequence is TGTGCCAGCAGTGATAGGGGGGGACAGAGGTGGCCCCAGCATTTT.

This sequence joins TRBV4-2 and TRBJ2-2, with 9 bases lining up with TRBD2. The CDR3 is 17 amino acids. The trim removed 2 bases at V and 1 base at J, leaving 5 bases unmatched. From germline, CDR1 is LGHNA and CDR2 YNFKEQ. CDR3 nucleotides: TGTGCCAGCAGCCAAAGTTCTAGCGGGGTGAACACCGGGGAGCTGTTTTTT. Amino acids: CASSQSSSGVNTGELFF.

This clone was found many times. The V gene is TRBV5-4, the J gene TRBJ2-3, with D perhaps TRBD1 or TRBD2 (5 bases each). Germline lookup yields CDR1 SGHNT and CDR2 YYREEE (reference sequence). Between the trimmed V and J ends, which lost 4 bases and 6 bases, there was a span of 15 bases. The CDR3 contains 14 residues. As DNA, the CDR3 is TGTGCCAGCAGCAGGGACCTCTCCTACGATACGCAGTATTTT. Translation gives CASSRDLSYDTQYF.